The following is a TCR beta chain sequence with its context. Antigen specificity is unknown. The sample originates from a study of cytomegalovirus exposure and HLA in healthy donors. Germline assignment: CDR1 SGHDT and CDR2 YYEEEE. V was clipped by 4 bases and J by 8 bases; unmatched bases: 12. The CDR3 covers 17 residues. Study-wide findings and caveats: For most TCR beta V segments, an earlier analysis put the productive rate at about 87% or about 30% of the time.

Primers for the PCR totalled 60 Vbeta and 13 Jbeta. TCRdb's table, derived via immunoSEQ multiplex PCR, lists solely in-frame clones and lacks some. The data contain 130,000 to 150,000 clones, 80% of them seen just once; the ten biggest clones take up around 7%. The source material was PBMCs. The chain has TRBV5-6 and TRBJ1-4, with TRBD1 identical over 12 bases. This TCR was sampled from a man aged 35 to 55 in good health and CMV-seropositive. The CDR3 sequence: CASSVEPGTGGREKLFF. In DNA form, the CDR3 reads TGTGCCAGCAGCGTGGAACCGGGGACAGGGGGCAGGGAAAAACTGTTTTTT.